These 20 T cell receptor beta chains originate from one sample sequenced in a study of T cell responses to AZD1222 COVID-19 vaccine. Method: immunoSEQ multiplex PCR; TCRdb's copy keeps in-frame clones and lacks some. Of 190,000 or so clones listed, roughly 92% were seen once; the top ten hold around 3.7%. Source: peripheral blood, taken 28 days after the second AZD1222 dose. These TCRs come from an adult who received the AZD1222 COVID-19 vaccine.

For this clone: Other DNA sequences in this specimen translate into the identical CDR3. The chain recombines TRBV20-1 with TRBJ2-1; no definite D call. Germline V gene lookup returns CDR1 DFQATT and CDR2 SNEGSKA (reference sequence). V shed 6 bases and J shed 3 bases, with 6 bases lying between them. The CDR3 totals 11 residues. CDR3 sequence (DNA): TGCAGTGCCTTGAACTACAATGAGCAGTTCTTC. Translated, it gives CSALNYNEQFF.

This rearrangement joins TRBV19 to TRBJ2-5; D gene ambiguous. The ends were cut back, 3 bases at V and 4 bases at J, with 6 bases in the middle. The CDR3 loop spans 12 amino acids. The germline V gene encodes CDR1 LNHDA and CDR2 SQIVND (reference sequence). CDR3 in DNA: TGTGCCAGTAGTATGGCCCGAGAGACCCAGTACTTC. Its protein is CASSMARETQYF.

The chain employs TRBV10-1 and TRBJ1-2; D is perhaps TRBD1 (5 bases). In germline, CDR1 is WNHNN, CDR2 SYGVQD (reference sequence). The CDR3 spans 14 residues. The germline V and J ends were trimmed by 4 bases and 2 bases, with 11 bases remaining between them. The CDR3 region is CASSVDSQNYGYTF. CDR3 DNA sequence: TGCGCCAGCAGTGTTGACAGTCAAAACTATGGCTACACCTTC.

Only one count was recorded for this clone. The chain uses TRBV14 and TRBJ2-1; D could derive from TRBD1 or TRBD2 (6 bases each). Trimming pared 0 bases from V and 7 bases from J, leaving 13 bases between. CDR1 and CDR2 from the germline V gene are SGHDN and FVKESK. CDR3 length: 15 amino acids. Here the CDR3 DNA reads TGTGCCAGCAGCCAAGATATGACTAGGGGGAATGAGCAGTTCTTC. Protein product: CASSQDMTRGNEQFF.

The V and J genes are TRBV7-2 and TRBJ1-5; the D gene is possibly TRBD1 (6 bases). Looked up from germline, CDR1 is SGHTA and CDR2 is FQGNSA. This CDR3 is 14 amino acids long. Between the trimmed V and J ends, which lost 6 bases and 6 bases, there was a span of 15 bases. The CDR3 reads CASSPGTRSQPQHF. CDR3 DNA sequence: TGTGCCAGCAGTCCCGGGACACGGAGTCAGCCCCAGCATTTT.

The CDR3, as DNA: TGTGCCAGCGCACCCGCCGGGGTGGACAATTCACCCCTCCACTTT. It translates to CASAPAGVDNSPLHF. The V gene is TRBV6-6, the J gene TRBJ1-6; D gene uncertain. Trimming removed 8 bases at V and 7 bases at J, with 18 bases between. Germline loops: CDR1 MNHNY, CDR2 SVGAGI (reference sequence). There are 15 residues in the CDR3.

The rearrangement uses TRBV28 and TRBJ2-1, with 9 bases lining up with TRBD2. Trimming at V came to 7 bases and at J to 4 bases, leaving 11 bases not matched to a gene. CDR1 and CDR2 from the germline V gene are MDHEN and SYDVKM. This CDR3 region has 16 residues. The CDR3 coding sequence is TGTGCCAGCACGGGAGGGGCTAGCGGGAAGTACAATGAGCAGTTCTTC. Encoded protein: CASTGGASGKYNEQFF.

V and J are TRBV4-2 and TRBJ1-2; TRBD1 matches at 9 bases. Germline V lookup: CDR1 LGHNA, CDR2 YNFKEQ. This CDR3 spans 18 amino acids. Trimming cost V 3 bases and J 4 bases; bases outside gene matches: 15. The CDR3 reads CASSQEGTGTSLGYGYTF. The DNA for the CDR3 is TGTGCCAGCAGCCAGGAAGGGACAGGGACATCGTTGGGCTATGGCTACACCTTC.

The V call is TRBV4-2, the J call TRBJ2-1, with D uncertain. The germline CDR1 and CDR2 sequences are LGHNA and YNFKEQ. V shed 0 bases and J shed 0 bases, with 15 bases lying between them. This CDR3 contains 18 residues. DNA for the CDR3: TGTGCCAGCAGCCAAGATCTGGGCCAGAGGAGCTCCTACAATGAGCAGTTCTTC. Its protein product is CASSQDLGQRSSYNEQFF.

V gene TRBV10-2 combines with J gene TRBJ1-4; possible D gene TRBD1, 6 bases. Germline assignment: CDR1 WSHSY and CDR2 SAAADI. Between the trimmed V and J ends, which lost 0 bases and 8 bases, there was a span of 16 bases. This CDR3 has 16 residues. This CDR3 is CASSESPGAHWEKLFF. The CDR3 coding sequence is TGCGCCAGCAGTGAGTCCCCAGGGGCCCATTGGGAAAAACTGTTTTTT.

V gene TRBV28 combines with J gene TRBJ1-1, with 7 bases lining up with TRBD1. After removal of 5 bases from V and 0 bases from J, the junction contained 6 bases not matched to a gene. The CDR3 runs 15 residues. Germline V gives CDR1 MDHEN, CDR2 SYDVKM. The CDR3 region has the DNA TGTGCCAGCAGTCGCCCGGGACAGCTGAACACTGAAGCTTTCTTT. Translation gives CASSRPGQLNTEAFF.

The chain carries TRBV4-1 and TRBJ2-7; D uncertain. The length of the CDR3 is 14 residues. Germline values: CDR1 MGHRA, CDR2 YSYEKL. The V end was cut by 3 bases, the J end by 6 bases, with 15 bases between. CDR3 coding DNA: TGCGCCAGCAGCCAGACCCAGGTCCGTGTCGAGCAGTACTTC. Its protein is CASSQTQVRVEQYF.

The V gene is TRBV7-2, the J gene TRBJ2-1, with no clear D. Between the trimmed V and J ends, which lost 5 bases and 3 bases, there was a span of 17 bases. The CDR3 is 16 residues long. The germline V gene encodes CDR1 SGHTA and CDR2 FQGNSA. The CDR3 spells CASSPRAHQVYNEQFF. CDR3 nucleotides: TGTGCCAGCAGCCCAAGGGCGCACCAAGTCTACAATGAGCAGTTCTTC.

The chain combines TRBV3-1 (or the pseudogene TRBV3-2) with TRBJ2-7, with 8 positions matching TRBD1. Germline lookup yields CDR1 LGHDT and CDR2 YNNKEL (reference sequence). CDR3 length equals 14 residues. Trimming cost V 5 bases and J 3 bases; bases outside gene matches: 6. The CDR3 region is CASSAGQAFYEQYF. CDR3 DNA sequence: TGTGCCAGCAGCGCGGGACAGGCGTTCTACGAGCAGTACTTC.

The chain has TRBV6-5 and TRBJ1-4; D uncertain. There are 15 residues in the CDR3. Germline assignment: CDR1 MNHEY and CDR2 SVGAGI. Trimming shortened V by 6 bases and J by 10 bases, and 21 bases separated the two germline ends. The chain's CDR3 is CASRPREATSTKLFF. CDR3 bases: TGTGCCAGCAGGCCCCGTGAGGCGACCTCCACAAAACTGTTTTTT.

The chain links TRBV5-1 to TRBJ1-4; TRBD1 matches 8 bases. The CDR3 covers 14 residues. Germline V gives CDR1 SGHRS, CDR2 YFSETQ. V shed 1 base, J shed 7 bases, and the junction held 3 bases outside the gene matches. The CDR3: CASSLTGGREKLFF. The CDR3 DNA reads as TGCGCCAGCAGCTTGACAGGGGGGCGTGAAAAACTGTTTTTT.

This chain uses TRBV5-1 with TRBJ2-1; the match to TRBD2 covers 7 bases. In germline, CDR1 is SGHRS, CDR2 YFSETQ. This CDR3 has 19 amino acids. Losses at the gene ends were 0 bases for V and 0 bases for J; bases not matched to a gene: 12. The CDR3 region has the DNA TGCGCCAGCAGCTTGGAGCCTAGCGGAATCTTCAGCTCCTACAATGAGCAGTTCTTC. It yields the protein CASSLEPSGIFSSYNEQFF.

The chain links TRBV5-1 to TRBJ1-4, with D tentatively TRBD1 (5 bases). V was trimmed by 0 bases and J by 8 bases, leaving 11 bases between them. This CDR3 comprises 14 residues. Per germline, CDR1 SGHRS and CDR2 YFSETQ. CDR3 region: CASSLGDGPEKLFF. As DNA, the CDR3 is TGCGCCAGCAGCTTGGGGGACGGACCGGAAAAACTGTTTTTT.

This rearrangement joins TRBV6-2 or TRBV6-3 to TRBJ1-1; D might be TRBD1 (6 bases). The CDR3 runs to 13 residues. Germline assignment: CDR1 MNHEY and CDR2 SVGEGT. V was shortened by 5 bases and J by 1 base, with 8 bases between the two germline ends. The CDR3 nucleotides read TGTGCCAGCAGTCCACAGGGGAACACTGAAGCTTTCTTT. It codes for CASSPQGNTEAFF.

The chain links TRBV28 to TRBJ1-4; D not certain. The ends were cut back, 5 bases at V and 1 base at J, with 11 bases in the middle. This CDR3 comprises 15 residues. Per the germline V gene, CDR1 is MDHEN and CDR2 is SYDVKM. Written as DNA, the CDR3 is TGTGCCAGCAGTACCCCCGGGGTAACTAATGAAAAACTGTTTTTT. It translates to CASSTPGVTNEKLFF.